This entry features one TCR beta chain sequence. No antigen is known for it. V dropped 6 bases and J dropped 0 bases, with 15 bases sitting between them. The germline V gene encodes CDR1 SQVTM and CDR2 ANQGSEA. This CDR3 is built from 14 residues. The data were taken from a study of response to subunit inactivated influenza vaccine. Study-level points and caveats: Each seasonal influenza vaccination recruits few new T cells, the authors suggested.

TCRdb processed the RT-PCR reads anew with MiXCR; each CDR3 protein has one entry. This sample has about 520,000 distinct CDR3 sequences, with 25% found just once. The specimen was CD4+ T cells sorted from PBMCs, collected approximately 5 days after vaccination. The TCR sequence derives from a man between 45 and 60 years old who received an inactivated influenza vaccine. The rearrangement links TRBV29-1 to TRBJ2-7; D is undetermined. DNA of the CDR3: TGCAGCGTGGGCGGTCATGTAGACTCCTACGAGCAGTACTTC. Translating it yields CSVGGHVDSYEQYF.